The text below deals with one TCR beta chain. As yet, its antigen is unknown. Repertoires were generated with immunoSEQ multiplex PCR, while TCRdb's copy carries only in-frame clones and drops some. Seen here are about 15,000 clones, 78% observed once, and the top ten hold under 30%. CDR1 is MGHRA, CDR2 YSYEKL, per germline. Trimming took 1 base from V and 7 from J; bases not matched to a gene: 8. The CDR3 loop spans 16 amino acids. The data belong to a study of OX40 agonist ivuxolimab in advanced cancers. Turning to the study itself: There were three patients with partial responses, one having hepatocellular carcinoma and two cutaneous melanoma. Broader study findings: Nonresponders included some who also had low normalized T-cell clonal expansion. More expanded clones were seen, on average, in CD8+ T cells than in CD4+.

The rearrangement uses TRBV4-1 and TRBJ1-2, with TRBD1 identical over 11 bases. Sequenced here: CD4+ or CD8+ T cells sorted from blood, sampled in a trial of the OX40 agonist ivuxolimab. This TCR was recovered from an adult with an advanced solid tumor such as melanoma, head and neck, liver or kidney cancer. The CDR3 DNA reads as TGCGCCAGCAGCCAAGTATGGACAGGGGGCAATTCTGGCTACACCTTC. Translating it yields CASSQVWTGGNSGYTF.